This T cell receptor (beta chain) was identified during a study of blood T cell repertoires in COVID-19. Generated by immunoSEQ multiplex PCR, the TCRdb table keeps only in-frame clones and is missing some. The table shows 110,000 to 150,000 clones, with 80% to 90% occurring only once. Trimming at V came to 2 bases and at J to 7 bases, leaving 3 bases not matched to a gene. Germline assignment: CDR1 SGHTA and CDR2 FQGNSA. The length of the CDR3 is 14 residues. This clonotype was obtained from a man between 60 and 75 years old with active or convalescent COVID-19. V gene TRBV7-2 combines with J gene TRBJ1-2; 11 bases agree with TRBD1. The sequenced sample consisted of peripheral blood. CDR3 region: CASSLTDRGLGYTF. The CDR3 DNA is TGTGCCAGCAGCTTAACGGACAGGGGGCTTGGCTACACCTTC.